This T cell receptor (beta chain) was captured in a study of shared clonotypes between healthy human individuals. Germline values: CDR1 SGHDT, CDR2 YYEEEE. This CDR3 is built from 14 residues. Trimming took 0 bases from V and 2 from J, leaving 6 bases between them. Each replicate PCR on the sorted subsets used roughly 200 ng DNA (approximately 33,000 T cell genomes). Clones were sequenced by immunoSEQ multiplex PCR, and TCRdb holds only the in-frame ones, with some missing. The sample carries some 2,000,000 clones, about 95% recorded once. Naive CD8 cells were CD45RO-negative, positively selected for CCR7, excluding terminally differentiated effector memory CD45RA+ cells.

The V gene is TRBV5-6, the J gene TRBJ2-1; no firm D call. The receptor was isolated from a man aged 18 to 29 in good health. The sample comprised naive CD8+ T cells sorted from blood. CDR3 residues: CASSLELTYNEQFF. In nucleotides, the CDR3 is TGTGCCAGCAGCTTGGAACTAACCTACAATGAGCAGTTCTTC.